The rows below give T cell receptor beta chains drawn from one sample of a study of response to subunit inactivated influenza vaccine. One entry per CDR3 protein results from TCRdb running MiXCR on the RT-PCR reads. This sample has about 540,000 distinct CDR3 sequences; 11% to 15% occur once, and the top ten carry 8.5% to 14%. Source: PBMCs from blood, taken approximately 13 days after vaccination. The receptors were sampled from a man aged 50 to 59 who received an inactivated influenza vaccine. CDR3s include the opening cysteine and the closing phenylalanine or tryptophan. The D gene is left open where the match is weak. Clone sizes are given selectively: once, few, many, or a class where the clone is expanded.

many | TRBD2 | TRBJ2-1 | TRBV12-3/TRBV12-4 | CASRPQAGLAGDEQFF | TGTGCCAGCAGACCACAGGCAGGACTAGCGGGAGATGAGCAGTTCTTC
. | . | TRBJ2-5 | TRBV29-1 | CSVVVGLETQYF | TGCAGCGTTGTGGTGGGGCTGGAGACCCAGTACTTC
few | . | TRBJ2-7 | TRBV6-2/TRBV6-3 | CASSYDLGDNWSYEQYF | TGTGCCAGCAGTTACGATCTTGGGGACAATTGGTCCTACGAGCAGTACTTC
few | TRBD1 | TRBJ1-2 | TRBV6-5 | CASSYYVGTGGSYGYTF | TGTGCCAGCAGTTACTATGTAGGGACAGGAGGATCCTATGGCTACACCTTC
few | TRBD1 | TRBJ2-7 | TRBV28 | CASRAGTGDTYEQYF | TGTGCCAGCAGGGCCGGGACAGGCGATACCTACGAGCAGTACTTC
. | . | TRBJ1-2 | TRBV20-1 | CSARDSTDYYGYTF | TGCAGTGCTAGAGATTCTACAGACTACTATGGCTACACCTTC
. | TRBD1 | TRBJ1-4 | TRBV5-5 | CASSHYGEGAEKLFF | TGTGCCAGCAGCCATTATGGGGAGGGGGCCGAAAAACTGTTTTTT
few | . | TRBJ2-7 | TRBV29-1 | CSVGESWDYEQYF | TGCAGCGTTGGAGAGAGCTGGGACTACGAGCAGTACTTC
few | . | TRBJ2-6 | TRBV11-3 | CASSMGQPGANVLTF | TGTGCCAGCAGCATGGGACAACCTGGGGCCAACGTCCTGACTTTC
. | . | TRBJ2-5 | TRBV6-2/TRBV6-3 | CASSYTTYWETQYF | TGTGCCAGCAGTTACACTACCTACTGGGAGACCCAGTACTTC
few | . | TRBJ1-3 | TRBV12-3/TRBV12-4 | CASSFEPRSGNTIYF | TGTGCCAGCAGTTTCGAGCCCCGCTCTGGAAACACCATATATTTT
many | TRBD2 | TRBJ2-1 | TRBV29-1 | CSVAGGPLDNEQFF | TGCAGCGTTGCGGGAGGGCCTTTAGACAATGAGCAGTTCTTC
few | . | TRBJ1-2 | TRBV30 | CAWDPQPNYGYTF | TGTGCCTGGGACCCTCAGCCCAACTATGGCTACACCTTC
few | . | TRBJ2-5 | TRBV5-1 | CASSFGRLETQYF | TGCGCCAGCAGCTTTGGTCGATTGGAGACCCAGTACTTC
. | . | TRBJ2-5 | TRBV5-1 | CASSLGGASWSETQYF | TGCGCCAGCAGCTTGGGTGGGGCTAGCTGGTCAGAGACCCAGTACTTC
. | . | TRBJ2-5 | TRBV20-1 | CSAFKETQYF | TGCAGTGCTTTCAAAGAGACCCAGTACTTC
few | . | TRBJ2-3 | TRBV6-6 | CASSAQGDTQYF | TGTGCCAGCAGTGCGCAAGGCGATACGCAGTATTTT
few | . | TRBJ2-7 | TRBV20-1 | CSARDLRAASYEQYF | TGCAGTGCTAGAGATCTAAGGGCTGCCTCCTACGAGCAGTACTTC
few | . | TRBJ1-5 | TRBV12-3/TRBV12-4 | CASSLRGGRQPQHF | TGTGCCAGCAGTTTAAGGGGGGGCAGGCAGCCCCAGCATTTT
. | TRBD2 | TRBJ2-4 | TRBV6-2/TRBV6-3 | CASSYSTPRGTSPAKNIQYF | TGTGCCAGCAGTTACTCGACCCCCCGGGGGACTAGCCCGGCCAAAAACATTCAGTACTTC
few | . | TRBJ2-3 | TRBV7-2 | CASSEPRGEGDTQYF | TGTGCCAGCAGCGAGCCAAGGGGGGAAGGAGATACGCAGTATTTT
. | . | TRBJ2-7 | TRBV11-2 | CASSPLVGRLQGAYEQYF | TGTGCCAGCAGCCCCCTAGTTGGGAGGCTCCAGGGGGCCTACGAGCAGTACTTC
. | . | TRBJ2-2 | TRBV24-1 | CATSDLTSGSLTRGELFF | TGTGCCACCAGTGATTTGACTTCCGGGAGCTTGACAAGGGGGGAGCTGTTTTTT
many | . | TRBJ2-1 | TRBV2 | CASSVRNEQFF | TGTGCCAGCAGTGTACGCAATGAGCAGTTCTTC
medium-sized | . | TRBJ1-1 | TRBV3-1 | CASSQGVQGYNAAGNTEAFF | TGTGCCAGCAGCCAAGGGGTCCAGGGGTATAATGCTGCGGGGAACACTGAAGCTTTCTTT
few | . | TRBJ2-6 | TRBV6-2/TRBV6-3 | CASRRLGRTSGANVLTF | TGTGCCAGCAGACGCCTGGGACGGACCTCTGGGGCCAACGTCCTGACTTTC
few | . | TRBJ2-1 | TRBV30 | CAGSEGGGYEQFF | TGTGCCGGCTCGGAGGGAGGCGGATATGAGCAGTTCTTC